The 13 T cell receptor beta chains below all came from one sample that was sequenced in a study of T-cell memory formation after mild COVID-19. TCRdb fed the 5' RACE reads into MiXCR, producing one record per CDR3 protein. The table records 550,000 to 650,000 distinct CDR3 sequences, roughly 17% of them present only once. Sequenced material: PBMCs or a T cell subset sorted from them (not recorded which). These receptors originate from an adult woman who had mild COVID-19 (a few samples of this study predate the infection). Cell type and time point are not known.

This sequence joins TRBV24-1 and TRBJ2-3; no clear D. Germline assignment: CDR1 KGHDR and CDR2 SFDVKD. V was clipped by 4 bases and J by 0 bases, with 13 bases between them. The CDR3 spans 16 residues. CDR3 amino acids: CATSESVTVSTDTQYF. In DNA, the CDR3 is TGTGCCACCAGTGAGTCGGTGACGGTGAGCACAGATACGCAGTATTTT.

The V and J genes are TRBV15 and TRBJ2-2, with D maybe TRBD2 (5 bases). From germline, CDR1 is LNHNV and CDR2 YYDKDF (reference sequence). V dropped 5 bases and J dropped 0 bases, with 13 bases sitting between them. The CDR3 length is 16 residues. CDR3 bases: TGTGCCACCAGCGCGCGGACTGGAGCGAACACCGGGGAGCTGTTTTTT. Its protein is CATSARTGANTGELFF.

This rearrangement joins TRBV14 to TRBJ2-3; a possible D gene is TRBD2 (5 bases). CDR3 size: 15 residues. Per germline, CDR1 SGHDN and CDR2 FVKESK. V gave up 2 bases and J gave up 1 base, with 10 bases separating them. The CDR3 loop is CASSQPGSGTDTQYF. CDR3 DNA sequence: TGTGCCAGCAGCCAACCGGGGTCGGGCACAGATACGCAGTATTTT.

The chain links TRBV2 to TRBJ2-4; TRBD1 aligns across 9 bases. Per the germline V gene, CDR1 is SNHLY and CDR2 is FYNNEI. The J segment lost 6 bases and the V segment lost 4 bases, leaving 4 bases of the junction unmatched. CDR3 size: 14 residues. CDR3 sequence reads: CASSGQGDLNIQYF. The CDR3 DNA reads as TGTGCCAGCAGTGGACAGGGGGACCTAAACATTCAGTACTTC.

This clonotype was seen a few times. V is TRBV10-3 and J is TRBJ1-4; maybe TRBD1 (6 bases). The CDR3 contains 12 residues. Germline V gene data show CDR1 as ENHRY and CDR2 as SYGVKD. V was shortened by 10 bases and J by 4 bases, with 10 bases between the two germline ends. CDR3 protein: CASRQDNEKLFF. The CDR3 DNA reads TGTGCCAGTCGACAGGATAATGAAAAACTGTTTTTT.

J is TRBJ2-6 and V is TRBV4-3, with D possibly being TRBD1 (6 bases). CDR3 size: 17 residues. Trimming stripped 4 bases from V and 0 bases from J, with 13 bases between. The germline V gene encodes CDR1 LGHNA and CDR2 YSLEER. The CDR3 is CASSPRDTSSGANVLTF. In DNA form, the CDR3 reads TGCGCCAGCAGCCCCCGGGACACGAGCTCTGGGGCCAACGTCCTGACTTTC.

This clonotype appeared a few times. Here the CDR3 reads CASSPAGGPGDTQYF. The CDR3 DNA reads TGTGCCAGCTCACCGGCGGGAGGGCCGGGAGATACGCAGTATTTT. This chain joins TRBV18 and TRBJ2-3; the match to TRBD2 covers 9 bases. Trimming removed 3 bases from V and 5 bases from J; junction bases left unmatched: 6. Germline-derived CDR1 and CDR2 are KGHSH and LQKENI. CDR3 length equals 15 residues.

The V gene is TRBV27, the J gene TRBJ1-6, with D maybe TRBD1 (6 bases). Germline assignment: CDR1 MNHEY and CDR2 SMNVEV (reference sequence). CDR3 size: 16 residues. Trimming stripped 8 bases from V and 8 bases from J, with 22 bases between. For the CDR3, the DNA is TGTGCCAGCCACCGGGGGGGGGGCGTCTCGTATTCACCCCTCCACTTT. Protein: CASHRGGGVSYSPLHF.

The genes are TRBV29-1 and TRBJ2-1, with D tentatively TRBD2 (5 bases). The CDR3 loop spans 13 amino acids. Trimming took off 7 bases at V and 7 bases at J, with 17 bases between the two ends. Germline lookup yields CDR1 SQVTM and CDR2 ANQGSEA. DNA of the CDR3: TGCAGCGGGGAGAGGGATTTGGGGAATGAGCAGTTCTTC. This sequence encodes CSGERDLGNEQFF.

This clonotype appeared a few times. V usage is TRBV6-5 and J usage is TRBJ2-1; 12 bases map to TRBD1. Looked up from germline, CDR1 is MNHEY and CDR2 is SVGAGI. After removal of 6 bases from V and 6 bases from J, the junction contained 6 bases not matched to a gene. The CDR3 extends over 15 amino acids. The CDR3 here is CASSSGQGARNEQFF. The CDR3 region has the DNA TGTGCCAGCAGCTCGGGACAGGGGGCGCGCAATGAGCAGTTCTTC.

The chain uses TRBV14 and TRBJ2-1, with 8 bases aligning to TRBD2. Germline V gene sequence: CDR1 SGHDN, CDR2 FVKESK. V dropped 4 bases and J dropped 4; count of bases not matched to a gene: 9. This CDR3 comprises 16 residues. The CDR3: CASSPGGGIHYNEQFF. Written as DNA, the CDR3 is TGTGCCAGCAGCCCCGGGGGGGGTATCCATTACAATGAGCAGTTCTTC.

J is TRBJ2-7 and V is TRBV29-1, with a possible D match to TRBD2 (5 bases). V lost 3 bases and J lost 1, with 16 bases in between. The germline V gene encodes CDR1 SQVTM and CDR2 ANQGSEA. CDR3 length: 15 amino acids. The CDR3 DNA follows: TGCAGCGTTGAGTATGCAGGAACTAGTTCCTACGAGCAGTACTTC. Its translation: CSVEYAGTSSYEQYF.

The gene calls are TRBV6-5 and TRBJ2-7; D is unclear. This CDR3 region has 14 residues. Trimming stripped 2 bases from V and 0 bases from J, with 8 bases between. Germline CDR1 and CDR2: MNHEY and SVGAGI. The CDR3 nucleotides read TGTGCCAGCAGTTACGGGTCTTTCTCCTACGAGCAGTACTTC. Protein: CASSYGSFSYEQYF.